The source of this T cell receptor (beta chain) is a study of radiotherapy plus CTLA-4 blockade in lung cancer. Treatment of patients with chemo-refractory metastatic non-small-cell lung cancer consisted of focal radiation plus CTLA-4 blockade with ipilimumab. Assay used: immunoSEQ multiplex PCR; TCRdb lists only in-frame clones, some missing. The data contain roughly 120,000 clones, 78% of them singletons. Germline values: CDR1 LNHDA, CDR2 SQIVND (reference sequence). The CDR3 runs 14 residues. J gave up 4 bases and V 4 bases, and 6 bases lay outside the gene matches. The sequences come from peripheral blood, collected from a patient treated with radiotherapy plus ipilimumab. This chain links TRBV19 with TRBJ1-2; 7 bases align to TRBD1. The receptor's source is a human donor with non-small cell lung cancer who had a partial response to radiotherapy plus ipilimumab. CDR3 residues: CASSTKGASYGYTF. Here the CDR3 DNA reads TGTGCCAGTAGTACAAAGGGGGCCTCCTATGGCTACACCTTC.